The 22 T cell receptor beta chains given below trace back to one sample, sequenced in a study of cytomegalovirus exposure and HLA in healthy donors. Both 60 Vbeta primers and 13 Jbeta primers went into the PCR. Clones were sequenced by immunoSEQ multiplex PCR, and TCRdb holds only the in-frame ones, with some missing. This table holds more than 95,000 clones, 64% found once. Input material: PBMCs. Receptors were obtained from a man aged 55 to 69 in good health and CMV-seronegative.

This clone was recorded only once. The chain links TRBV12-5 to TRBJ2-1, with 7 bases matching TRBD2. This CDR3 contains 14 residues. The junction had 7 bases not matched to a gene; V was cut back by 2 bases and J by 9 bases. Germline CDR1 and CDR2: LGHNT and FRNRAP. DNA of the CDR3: TGTGCTAGTGGTTTGAACGGGAGGTACGCTGAGCAGTTCTTC. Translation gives CASGLNGRYAEQFF.

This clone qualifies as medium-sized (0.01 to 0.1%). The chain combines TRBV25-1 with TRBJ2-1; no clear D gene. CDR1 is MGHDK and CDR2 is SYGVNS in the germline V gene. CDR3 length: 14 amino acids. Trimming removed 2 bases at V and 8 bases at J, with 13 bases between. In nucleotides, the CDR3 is TGTGCCAGCAGTGAACGTGTTTATGGAGATGAGCAGTTCTTC. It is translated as CASSERVYGDEQFF.

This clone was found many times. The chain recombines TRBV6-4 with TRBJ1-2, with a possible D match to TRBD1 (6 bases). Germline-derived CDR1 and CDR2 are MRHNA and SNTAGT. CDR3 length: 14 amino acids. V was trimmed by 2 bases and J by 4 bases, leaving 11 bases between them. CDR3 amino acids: CASSDAGAGYGYTF. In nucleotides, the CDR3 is TGTGCCAGCAGTGACGCAGGGGCCGGCTATGGCTACACCTTC.

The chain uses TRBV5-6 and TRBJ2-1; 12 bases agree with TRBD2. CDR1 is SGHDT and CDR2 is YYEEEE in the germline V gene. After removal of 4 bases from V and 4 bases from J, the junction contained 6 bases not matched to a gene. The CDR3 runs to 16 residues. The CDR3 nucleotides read TGTGCCAGCAGCAGAGGACTAGCGGGGTTGTACAATGAGCAGTTCTTC. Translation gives CASSRGLAGLYNEQFF.

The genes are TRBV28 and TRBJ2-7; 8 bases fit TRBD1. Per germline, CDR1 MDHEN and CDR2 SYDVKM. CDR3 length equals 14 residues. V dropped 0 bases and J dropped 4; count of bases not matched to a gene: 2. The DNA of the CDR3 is TGTGCCAGCAGTTTATGGCAGGGGGCTTACGAGCAGTACTTC. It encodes CASSLWQGAYEQYF.

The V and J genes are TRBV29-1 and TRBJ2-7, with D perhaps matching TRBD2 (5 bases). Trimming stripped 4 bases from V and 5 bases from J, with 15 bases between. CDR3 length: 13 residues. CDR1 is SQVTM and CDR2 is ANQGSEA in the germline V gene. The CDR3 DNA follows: TGCAGCGTTGCAAGACTATTCGCCGACGAGCAGTACTTC. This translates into CSVARLFADEQYF.

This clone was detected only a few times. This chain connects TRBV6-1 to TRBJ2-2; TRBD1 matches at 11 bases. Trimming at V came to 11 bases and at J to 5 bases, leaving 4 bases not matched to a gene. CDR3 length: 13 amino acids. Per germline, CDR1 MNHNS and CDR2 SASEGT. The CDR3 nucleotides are TGTGCCGGACAGGGGGCGCGGACCGGGGAGCTGTTTTTT. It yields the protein CAGQGARTGELFF.

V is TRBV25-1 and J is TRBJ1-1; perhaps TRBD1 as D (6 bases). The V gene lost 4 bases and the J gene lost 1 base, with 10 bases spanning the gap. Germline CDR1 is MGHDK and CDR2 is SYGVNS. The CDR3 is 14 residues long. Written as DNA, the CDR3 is TGTGCCAGCAGTGTGACAGGTCGGAACACTGAAGCTTTCTTT. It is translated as CASSVTGRNTEAFF.

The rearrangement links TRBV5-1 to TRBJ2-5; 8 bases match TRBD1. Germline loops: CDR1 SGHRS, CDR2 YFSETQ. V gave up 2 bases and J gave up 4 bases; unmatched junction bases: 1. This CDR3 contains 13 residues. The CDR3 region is CASSFRGRETQYF. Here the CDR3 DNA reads TGCGCCAGCAGCTTCAGGGGGCGAGAGACCCAGTACTTC.

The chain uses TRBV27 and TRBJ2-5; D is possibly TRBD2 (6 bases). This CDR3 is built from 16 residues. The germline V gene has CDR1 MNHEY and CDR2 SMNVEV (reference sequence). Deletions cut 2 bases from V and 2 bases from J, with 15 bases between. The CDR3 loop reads CASSLRRGSLQETQYF. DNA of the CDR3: TGTGCCAGCAGTTTACGGAGGGGATCATTACAAGAGACCCAGTACTTC.

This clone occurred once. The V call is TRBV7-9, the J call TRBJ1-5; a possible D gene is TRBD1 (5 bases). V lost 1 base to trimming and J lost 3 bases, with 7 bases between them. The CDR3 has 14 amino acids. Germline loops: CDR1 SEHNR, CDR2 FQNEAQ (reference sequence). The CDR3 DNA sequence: TGTGCCAGCAGCTTAGGGGACTACAATCAGCCCCAGCATTTT. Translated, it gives CASSLGDYNQPQHF.

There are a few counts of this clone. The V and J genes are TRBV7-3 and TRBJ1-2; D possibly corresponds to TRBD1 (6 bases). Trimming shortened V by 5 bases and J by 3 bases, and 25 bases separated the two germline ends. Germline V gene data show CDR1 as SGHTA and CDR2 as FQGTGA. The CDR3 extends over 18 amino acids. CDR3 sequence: CASSPGQGIFRIDYGYTF. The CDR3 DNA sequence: TGTGCCAGCAGCCCGGGCCAGGGGATCTTTCGTATAGACTATGGCTACACCTTC.

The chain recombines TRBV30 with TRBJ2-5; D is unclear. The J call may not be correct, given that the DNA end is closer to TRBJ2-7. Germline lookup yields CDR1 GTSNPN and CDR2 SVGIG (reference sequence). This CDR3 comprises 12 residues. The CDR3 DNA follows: TGTGCCTGGAGTGTTCAGGACTACGAGCAGTACTTC. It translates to CAWSVQDYEQYF.

CDR3 region: CASTRGSSPNYGYTF. The DNA for the CDR3 is TGTGCCAGCACCCGGGGGTCCTCTCCTAACTATGGCTACACCTTC. J is TRBJ1-2 and V is TRBV5-6; tentative D call: TRBD1 (5 bases). The CDR3 extends over 15 amino acids. V was pared by 6 bases and J by 0 bases, with 15 bases between. The germline V gene encodes CDR1 SGHDT and CDR2 YYEEEE.

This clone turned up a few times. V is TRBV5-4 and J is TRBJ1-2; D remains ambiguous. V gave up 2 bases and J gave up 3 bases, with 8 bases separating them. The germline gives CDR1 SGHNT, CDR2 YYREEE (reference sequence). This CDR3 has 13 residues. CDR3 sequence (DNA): TGTGCCAGCAGCTTTGAGAGGGACTATGGCTACACCTTC. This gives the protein CASSFERDYGYTF.

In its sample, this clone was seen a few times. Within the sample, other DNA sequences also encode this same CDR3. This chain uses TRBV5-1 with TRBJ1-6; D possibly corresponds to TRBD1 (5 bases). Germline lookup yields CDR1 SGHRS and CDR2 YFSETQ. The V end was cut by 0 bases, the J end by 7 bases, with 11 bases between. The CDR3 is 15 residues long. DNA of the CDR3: TGCGCCAGCAGCTTGGAAGGGGATACCAATTCACCCCTCCACTTT. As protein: CASSLEGDTNSPLHF. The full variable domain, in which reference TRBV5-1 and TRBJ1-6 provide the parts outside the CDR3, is KAGVTQTPRYLIKTRGQQVTLSCSPISGHRSVSWYQQTPGQGLQFLFEYFSETQRNKGNFPGRFSGRQFSNSRSEMNVSTLELGDSALYLCASSLEGDTNSPLHFGNGTRLTVT.

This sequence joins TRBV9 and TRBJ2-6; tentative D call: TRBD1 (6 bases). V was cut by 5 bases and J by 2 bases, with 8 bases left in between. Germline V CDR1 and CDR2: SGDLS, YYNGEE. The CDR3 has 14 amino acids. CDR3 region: CASRTGTGANVLTF. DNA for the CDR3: TGTGCCAGCAGAACAGGGACTGGGGCCAACGTCCTGACTTTC.

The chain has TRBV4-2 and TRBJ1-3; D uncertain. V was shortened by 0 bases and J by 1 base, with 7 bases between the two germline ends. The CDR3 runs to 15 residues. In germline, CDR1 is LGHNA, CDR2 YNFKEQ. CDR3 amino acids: CASSQEGRSGNTIYF. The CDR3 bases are TGTGCCAGCAGCCAAGAGGGGAGGTCTGGAAACACCATATATTTT.

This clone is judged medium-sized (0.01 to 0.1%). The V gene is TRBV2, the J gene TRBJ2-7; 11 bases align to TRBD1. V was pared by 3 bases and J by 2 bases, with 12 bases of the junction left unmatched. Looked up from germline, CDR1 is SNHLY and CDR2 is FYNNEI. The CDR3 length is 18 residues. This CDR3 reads CASSDRSGLGQGAYEQYF. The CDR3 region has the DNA TGTGCCAGCAGTGATAGATCAGGGTTGGGACAGGGGGCCTACGAGCAGTACTTC.

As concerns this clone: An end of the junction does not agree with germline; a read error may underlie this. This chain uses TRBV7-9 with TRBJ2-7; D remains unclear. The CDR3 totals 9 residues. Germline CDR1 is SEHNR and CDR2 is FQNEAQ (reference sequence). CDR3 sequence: CASSLGGDF. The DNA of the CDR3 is TGTGCCAGCAGCTTAGGCGGAGACTTC.

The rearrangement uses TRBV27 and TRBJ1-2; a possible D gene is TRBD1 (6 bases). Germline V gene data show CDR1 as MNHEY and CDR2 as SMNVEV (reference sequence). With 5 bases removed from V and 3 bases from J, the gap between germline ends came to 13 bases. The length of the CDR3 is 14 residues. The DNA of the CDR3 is TGTGCCAGCAGTCGCGAGGGGGTCTACTATGGCTACACCTTC. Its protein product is CASSREGVYYGYTF.

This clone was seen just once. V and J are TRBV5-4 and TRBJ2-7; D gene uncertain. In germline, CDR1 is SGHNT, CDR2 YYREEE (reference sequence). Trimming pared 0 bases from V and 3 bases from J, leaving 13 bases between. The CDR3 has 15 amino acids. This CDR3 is CASSLGSRQDYEQYF. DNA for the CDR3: TGTGCCAGCAGCTTGGGATCCCGGCAGGACTACGAGCAGTACTTC.